The rows below give T cell receptor beta chains drawn from one sample of a study of spatial heterogeneity in lung cancer. TCRdb reprocessed the 5' RACE reads via MiXCR and lists one record per CDR3 protein. The profile shows about 35,000 distinct CDR3 sequences, around 3.1% of them singletons. The sequenced sample was normal lung tissue next to the tumor, obtained at surgery. Source of these receptors: a male donor with early-stage non-small cell lung cancer. Both conserved end residues are part of each CDR3. The D gene is left open where the match is weak. Size tells how often a clone was seen (once, few, many) or the class of an expanded clone, and some rows leave it out.

j_call v_call clone_size d_call cdr3_aa cdr3_nt
TRBJ2-7 TRBV18 many TRBD1 CASSPGTGKTYEQYF TGTGCCAGCTCACCTGGGACAGGGAAAACCTACGAGCAGTACTTC
TRBJ2-1 TRBV6-2/TRBV6-3 many TRBD2 CASSPGLSRPSGGAIGEQFF TGTGCCAGCAGCCCGGGACTTTCTCGGCCGAGCGGGGGGGCAATCGGTGAGCAGTTCTTC
TRBJ2-1 TRBV2 many TRBD2 CASSGTSGSNEQFF TGTGCCAGCAGTGGGACTAGCGGGAGCAATGAGCAGTTCTTC
TRBJ2-3 TRBV10-2 many TRBD2 CASSGTSGTTDTQYF TGCGCCAGCAGCGGGACTAGCGGGACCACAGATACGCAGTATTTT
TRBJ1-5 TRBV4-3 many - CASSTQINQPQHF TGCGCCAGCAGCACACAGATAAATCAGCCCCAGCATTTT
TRBJ1-1 TRBV11-2 many - CASSWSESTEAFF TGTGCCAGCAGCTGGTCGGAAAGCACTGAAGCTTTCTTT
TRBJ2-1 TRBV20-1 many - CSARDRRTTSSYNEQFF TGCAGTGCTAGAGATCGACGGACAACCTCCTCCTACAATGAGCAGTTCTTC
TRBJ2-3 TRBV7-6 many - CASSSPQSAQYF TGTGCCAGCAGCTCACCTCAGAGTGCGCAGTATTTT
TRBJ2-3 TRBV6-1 few TRBD1 CASSFQGATDTQYF TGTGCCAGCAGTTTCCAGGGGGCAACAGATACGCAGTATTTT
TRBJ1-1 TRBV4-1 many TRBD1 CASSQGSGTGTEAFF TGCGCCAGCAGCCAAGGTAGCGGGACAGGTACTGAAGCTTTCTTT
TRBJ2-7 TRBV3-1 many - CASSQVSLTQLSYEQYF TGTGCCAGCAGCCAAGTGAGTTTAACACAGCTCTCCTACGAGCAGTACTTC
TRBJ2-7 TRBV5-1 many TRBD1 CASSYTTGVGEQYF TGCGCCAGCAGCTATACGACAGGGGTAGGCGAGCAGTACTTC
TRBJ2-7 TRBV7-9 few TRBD1 CASTNPGTGSEQYF TGTGCCAGCACCAACCCCGGGACAGGGAGTGAGCAGTACTTC
TRBJ2-2 TRBV10-3 many TRBD2 CAISGLAGSNTGELFF TGTGCCATCTCGGGACTAGCGGGATCGAACACCGGGGAGCTGTTTTTT
TRBJ1-2 TRBV28 - - CASSLGSLGTGYTF TGTGCCAGCAGTTTAGGGAGTTTGGGGACCGGCTACACCTTC
TRBJ2-7 TRBV10-3 few TRBD1 CAISEKGQIYEQYF TGTGCCATCAGTGAGAAGGGACAGATCTACGAGCAGTACTTC
TRBJ2-2 TRBV7-9 many - CASSPTRELFF TGTGCCAGCAGCCCCACCCGGGAGCTGTTTTTT
TRBJ1-5 TRBV27 - - CASSHKAGQPQHF TGTGCCAGCAGTCACAAGGCGGGGCAGCCCCAGCATTTT
TRBJ1-1 TRBV12-3/TRBV12-4 many - CASTWGVGTEAFF TGTGCCAGCACTTGGGGGGTAGGCACTGAAGCTTTCTTT
TRBJ2-5 TRBV7-2 many - CASSLRQAQETQYF TGTGCCAGCAGCTTGCGACAGGCCCAAGAGACCCAGTACTTC
TRBJ2-6 TRBV6-6 many - CASTLGGANVLTF TGTGCCAGCACCTTAGGTGGGGCCAACGTCCTGACTTTC
TRBJ2-1 TRBV19 few - CASSVQAGLVNEQFF TGTGCCAGTAGTGTGCAGGCAGGTCTCGTCAATGAGCAGTTCTTC
TRBJ2-1 TRBV20-1 many TRBD1 CSARDGGQANYNEQFF TGCAGTGCTAGAGATGGGGGACAGGCCAATTACAATGAGCAGTTCTTC
TRBJ1-5 TRBV28 many - CASSLFPNQPQHF TGTGCCAGCAGTCTCTTTCCCAATCAGCCCCAGCATTTT
TRBJ2-7 TRBV7-9 many - CASSSSFMTDEQYF TGTGCCAGCAGCTCCTCCTTTATGACCGACGAGCAGTACTTC
TRBJ2-1 TRBV7-9 many - CASSSGLLGEQFF TGTGCCAGCAGCTCGGGCCTCTTGGGTGAGCAGTTCTTC